What follows describes a single TCR beta chain. Here immunoSEQ multiplex PCR was the method, and the copy in TCRdb shows in-frame clones only, minus some. Altogether under 200,000 clones are present, approximately 92% being singletons, with the ten largest covering roughly 3.9%. This record belongs to a study of control samples from healthy donors and cancer patients. Unmatched junction bases numbered 11, after V lost 6 bases and J lost 5 bases. CDR3 size: 16 residues. Germline lookup yields CDR1 MDHEN and CDR2 SYDVKM. The receptor was isolated from a woman aged 60-75 years in good health. The chain employs TRBV28 and TRBJ1-1, with 11 bases that match TRBD1. The sequenced sample consisted of blood. CDR3 protein: CASRLGTGGFSTEAFF. CDR3 nucleotide sequence: TGTGCCAGCAGACTCGGGACAGGGGGTTTTTCGACTGAAGCTTTCTTT.